This TCR beta chain stems from a study of early T cells in non-severe SARS-CoV-2 infection. About the research overall: Bulk RNA taken from unsorted whole blood was sequenced, leaving chains unpaired.

This clonotype was counted only a few times. The antigen remains undetermined. Molecules of cDNA were individually given unique molecular identifiers that were attached to them. TCRdb analysed the 5' RACE reads with MiXCR anew, one entry per CDR3 protein. The profile shows around 27,000 distinct CDR3 sequences, around 4% of them singletons. Study findings and constraints: Comparison of clonotypes with VDJdb favored anti-spike CD8 responses while missing private and CD4 specificities.

The TCR originated in an adult who was a healthcare worker with PCR-confirmed SARS-CoV-2 infection or an uninfected control (not recorded which). Sequencing was done on a sample of whole blood.

The CDR3 loop is CAWSDSLNYGYTF. Written as DNA, the CDR3 is TGTGCCTGGAGTGACAGCCTTAACTATGGCTACACCTTC. The chain has TRBV30 and TRBJ1-2; no reliable D call. The CDR3 is 13 residues long. Trimming took 1 base from V and 1 from J, leaving 7 bases between them. Per the germline V gene, CDR1 is GTSNPN and CDR2 is SVGIG (reference sequence).